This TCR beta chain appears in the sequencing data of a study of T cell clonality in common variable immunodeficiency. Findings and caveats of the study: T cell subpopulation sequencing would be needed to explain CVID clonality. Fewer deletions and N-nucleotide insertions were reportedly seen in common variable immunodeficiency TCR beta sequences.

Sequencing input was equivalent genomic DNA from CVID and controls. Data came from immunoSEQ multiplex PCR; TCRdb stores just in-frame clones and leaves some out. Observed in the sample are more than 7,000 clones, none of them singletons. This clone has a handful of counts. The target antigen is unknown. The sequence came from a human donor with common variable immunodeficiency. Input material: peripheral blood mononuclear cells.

The sequenced CDR3 bases are TGTGCCAGCAGCACCTCGAGCAGGGGGCCCACAGATACG. It specifies CASSTSSRGPTDT. The whole CDR3 sequence reads CASSTSSRGPTDTQYF. The J gene is TRBJ2-3, the V gene TRBV7-8, with TRBD1 identical over 8 bases. The CDR3 end falls 3 residues outside the read, so it is completed with the germline J gene. From germline, CDR1 is SGHVS and CDR2 FQNEAQ. Trimming at V came to 5 bases and at J to 2 bases, leaving 9 bases not matched to a gene. The CDR3 extends over 16 amino acids.